This is a list of T cell receptor beta chains from one sample in a study of blood T cell repertoires in COVID-19. Clones were sequenced by immunoSEQ multiplex PCR, and TCRdb holds only the in-frame ones, with some missing. There are hundreds of thousands of clones in the sample; about 88% occur only once, and under 9.5% lies in the top ten. Sequenced sample: PBMCs or T cells enriched from blood (not recorded which). These receptors were collected from a woman aged 55-69 years who had recovered from COVID-19. CDR3s include the opening cysteine and the closing phenylalanine or tryptophan. Each record gives: D gene, J gene, V gene, clone size, CDR3 protein, CDR3 DNA. A D gene is named only where the DNA matches it firmly. Size is stated for part of the rows, as once, few or many counts, or as a class when the clone is expanded.

D: NA
J: TRBJ2-7
V: TRBV6-1
size: NA
CDR3: CASSETREQYF
DNA: TGTGCCAGCAGTGAAACCAGGGAGCAGTACTTC

D: TRBD2
J: TRBJ2-2
V: TRBV11-2
size: NA
CDR3: CASSLQLAGATGELFF
DNA: TGTGCCAGCAGCTTACAACTAGCGGGGGCCACCGGGGAGCTGTTTTTT

D: NA
J: TRBJ2-2
V: TRBV3-1/TRBV3-2
size: NA
CDR3: CASSYFLRIRVGELFF
DNA: TGTGCCAGCAGCTACTTTTTAAGGATCCGGGTCGGGGAGCTGTTTTTT

D: TRBD1
J: TRBJ1-1
V: TRBV19
size: NA
CDR3: CASRDSPSNTEAFF
DNA: TGTGCCAGCCGGGACAGCCCGTCGAACACTGAAGCTTTCTTT

D: TRBD2
J: TRBJ2-1
V: TRBV27
size: NA
CDR3: CASTRLAGVSYNEQFF
DNA: TGTGCCAGCACCAGACTAGCGGGGGTCTCCTACAATGAGCAGTTCTTC

D: TRBD1
J: TRBJ2-2
V: TRBV5-4
size: NA
CDR3: CASSWVGTANTGELFF
DNA: TGTGCCAGCAGCTGGGTAGGGACAGCGAACACCGGGGAGCTGTTTTTT

D: NA
J: TRBJ1-1
V: TRBV2
size: NA
CDR3: CASIYLAGDTEAFF
DNA: TGTGCCAGCATATACCTCGCAGGGGATACTGAAGCTTTCTTT

D: TRBD1
J: TRBJ1-4
V: TRBV25-1
size: NA
CDR3: CASSDRTGDEKLFF
DNA: TGTGCCAGCAGTGACCGGACAGGGGATGAAAAACTGTTTTTT

D: NA
J: TRBJ1-6
V: TRBV18
size: few
CDR3: CASSPYSGGLDSPLHF
DNA: TGTGCCAGCTCACCATACAGTGGGGGGTTGGATTCACCCCTCCACTTT

D: NA
J: TRBJ2-5
V: TRBV15
size: once
CDR3: CATSRSPQPGETQYF
DNA: TGTGCCACCAGCAGATCCCCCCAACCGGGAGAGACCCAGTACTTC

D: NA
J: TRBJ2-2
V: TRBV3-1/TRBV3-2
size: NA
CDR3: CASSQSAGNTGELFF
DNA: TGTGCCAGCAGCCAAAGTGCAGGGAACACCGGGGAGCTGTTTTTT

D: NA
J: TRBJ1-4
V: TRBV7-6
size: NA
CDR3: CASSLMTANEKLFF
DNA: TGTGCCAGCAGCTTAATGACAGCTAATGAAAAACTGTTTTTT

D: NA
J: TRBJ1-2
V: TRBV2
size: NA
CDR3: CASRDDSYGYTF
DNA: TGTGCCAGCAGGGACGACAGCTATGGCTACACCTTC

D: TRBD1
J: TRBJ1-1
V: TRBV2
size: NA
CDR3: CASTVDRVNTEAFF
DNA: TGTGCCAGCACCGTAGACAGGGTGAACACTGAAGCTTTCTTT